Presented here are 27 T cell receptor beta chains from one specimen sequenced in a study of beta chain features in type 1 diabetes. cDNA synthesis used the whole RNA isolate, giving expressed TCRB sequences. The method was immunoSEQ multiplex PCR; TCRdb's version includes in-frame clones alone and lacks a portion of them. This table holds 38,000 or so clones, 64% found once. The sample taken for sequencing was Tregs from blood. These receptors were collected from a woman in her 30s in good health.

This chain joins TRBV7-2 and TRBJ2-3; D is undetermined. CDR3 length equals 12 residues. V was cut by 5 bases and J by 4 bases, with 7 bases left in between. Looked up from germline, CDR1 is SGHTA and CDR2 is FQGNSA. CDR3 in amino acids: CASSPSPDTQYF. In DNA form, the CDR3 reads TGTGCCAGCAGCCCCTCCCCAGATACGCAGTATTTT.

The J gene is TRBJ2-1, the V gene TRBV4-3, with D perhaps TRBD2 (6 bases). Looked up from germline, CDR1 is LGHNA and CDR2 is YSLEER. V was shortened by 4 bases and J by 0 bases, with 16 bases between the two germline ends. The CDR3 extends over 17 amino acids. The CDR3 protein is CASSRYYRESSYNEQFF. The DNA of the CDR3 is TGCGCCAGCAGCCGCTACTACCGGGAGAGCTCCTACAATGAGCAGTTCTTC.

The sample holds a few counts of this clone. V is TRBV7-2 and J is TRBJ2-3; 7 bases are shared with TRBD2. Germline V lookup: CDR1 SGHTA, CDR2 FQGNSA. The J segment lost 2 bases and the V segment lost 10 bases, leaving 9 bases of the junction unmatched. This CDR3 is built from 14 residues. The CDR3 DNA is TGTGCCACCCGAGCGGGATTGGACACAGATACGCAGTATTTT. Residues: CATRAGLDTDTQYF. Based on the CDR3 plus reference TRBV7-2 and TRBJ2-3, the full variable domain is GAGVSQSPSNKVTEKGKDVELRCDPISGHTALYWYRQSLGQGLEFLIYFQGNSAPDKSGLPSDRFSAERTGGSVSTLTIQRTQQEDSAVYLCATRAGLDTDTQYFGPGTRLTVL.

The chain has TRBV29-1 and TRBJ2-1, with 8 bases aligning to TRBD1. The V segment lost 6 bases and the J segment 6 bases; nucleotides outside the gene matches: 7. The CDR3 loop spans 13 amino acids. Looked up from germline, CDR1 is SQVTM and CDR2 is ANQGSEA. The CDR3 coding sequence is TGCAGCGTGCAGACAGGGGTGGTCAATGAGCAGTTCTTC. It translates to CSVQTGVVNEQFF.

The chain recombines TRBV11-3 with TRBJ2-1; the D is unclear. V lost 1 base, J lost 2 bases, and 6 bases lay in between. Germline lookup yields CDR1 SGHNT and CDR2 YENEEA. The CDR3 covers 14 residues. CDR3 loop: CASSLGAPYNEQFF. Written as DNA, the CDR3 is TGTGCCAGCAGCTTAGGGGCCCCCTACAATGAGCAGTTCTTC.

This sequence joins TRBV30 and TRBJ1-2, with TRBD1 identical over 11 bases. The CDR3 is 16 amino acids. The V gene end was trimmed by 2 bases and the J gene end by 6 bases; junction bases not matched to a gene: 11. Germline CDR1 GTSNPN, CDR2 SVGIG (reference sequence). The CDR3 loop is CAWSPPGTGGSDGYTF. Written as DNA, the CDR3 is TGTGCCTGGAGTCCCCCGGGGACAGGGGGGTCCGATGGCTACACCTTC.

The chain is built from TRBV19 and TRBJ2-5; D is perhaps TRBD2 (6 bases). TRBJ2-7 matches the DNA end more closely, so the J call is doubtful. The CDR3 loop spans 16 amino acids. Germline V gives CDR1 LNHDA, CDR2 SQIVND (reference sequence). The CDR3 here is CASSRRGYPRAYEQYF. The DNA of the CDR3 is TGTGCCAGTAGCCGGAGGGGATACCCTCGCGCCTACGAGCAGTACTTC.

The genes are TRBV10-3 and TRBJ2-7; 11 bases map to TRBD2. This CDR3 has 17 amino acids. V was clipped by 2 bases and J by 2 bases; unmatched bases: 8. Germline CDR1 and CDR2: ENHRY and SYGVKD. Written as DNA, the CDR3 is TGTGCCATCAGTGAGCCCGCGGGACTAGCGGTCGCCTACGAGCAGTACTTC. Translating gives CAISEPAGLAVAYEQYF.

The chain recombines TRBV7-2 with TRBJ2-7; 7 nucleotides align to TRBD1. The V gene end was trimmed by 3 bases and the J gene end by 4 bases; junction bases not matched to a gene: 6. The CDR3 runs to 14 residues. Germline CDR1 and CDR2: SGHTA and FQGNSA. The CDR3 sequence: CASSFAGTVYEQYF. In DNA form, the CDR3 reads TGTGCCAGCAGCTTTGCCGGGACAGTGTACGAGCAGTACTTC.

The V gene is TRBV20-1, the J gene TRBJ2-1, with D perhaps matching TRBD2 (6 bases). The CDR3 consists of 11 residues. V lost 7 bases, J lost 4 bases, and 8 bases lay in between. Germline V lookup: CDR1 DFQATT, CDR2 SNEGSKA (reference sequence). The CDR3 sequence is CSVRGYNEQFF. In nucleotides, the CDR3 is TGCAGTGTGCGGGGATACAATGAGCAGTTCTTC.

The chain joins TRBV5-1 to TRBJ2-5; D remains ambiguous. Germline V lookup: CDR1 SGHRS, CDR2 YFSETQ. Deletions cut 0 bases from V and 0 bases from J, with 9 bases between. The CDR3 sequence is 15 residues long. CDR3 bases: TGCGCCAGCAGCTTGGGCGGCCCCTACCAAGAGACCCAGTACTTC. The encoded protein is CASSLGGPYQETQYF.

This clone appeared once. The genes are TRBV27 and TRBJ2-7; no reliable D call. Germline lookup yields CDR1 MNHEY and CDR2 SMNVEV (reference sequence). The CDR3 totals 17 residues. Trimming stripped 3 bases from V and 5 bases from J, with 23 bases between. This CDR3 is CASSFLRNTPRLNEQYF. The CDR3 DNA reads TGTGCCAGCAGTTTCCTGAGAAATACCCCCCGTCTGAACGAGCAGTACTTC.

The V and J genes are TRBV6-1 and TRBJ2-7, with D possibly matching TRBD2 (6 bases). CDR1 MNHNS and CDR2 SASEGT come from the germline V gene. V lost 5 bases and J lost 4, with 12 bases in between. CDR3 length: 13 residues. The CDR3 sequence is CASSYREKYEQYF. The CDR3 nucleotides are TGTGCCAGCAGTTATCGGGAGAAGTACGAGCAGTACTTC.

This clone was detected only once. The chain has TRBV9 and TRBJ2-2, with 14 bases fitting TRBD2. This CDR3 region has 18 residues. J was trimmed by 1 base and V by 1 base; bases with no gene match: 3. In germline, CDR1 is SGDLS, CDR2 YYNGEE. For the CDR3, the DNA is TGTGCCAGCAGCGTAACCGGGACTAGCGGGAGGAACACCGGGGAGCTGTTTTTT. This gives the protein CASSVTGTSGRNTGELFF.

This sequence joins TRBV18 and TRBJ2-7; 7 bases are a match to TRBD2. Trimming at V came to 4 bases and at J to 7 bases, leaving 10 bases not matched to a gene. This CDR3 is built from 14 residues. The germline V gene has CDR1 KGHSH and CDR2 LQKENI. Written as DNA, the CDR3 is TGTGCCAGCTCACAAGGACTAGATGGTACTGAGCAGTACTTC. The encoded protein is CASSQGLDGTEQYF.

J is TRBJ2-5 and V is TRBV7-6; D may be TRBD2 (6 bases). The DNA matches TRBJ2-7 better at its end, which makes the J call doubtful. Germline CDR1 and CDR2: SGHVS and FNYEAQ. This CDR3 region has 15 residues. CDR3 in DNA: TGTGCCAGCAGCTTAGGCGGGGCCCTCATCTACGAGCAGTACTTC. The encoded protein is CASSLGGALIYEQYF.

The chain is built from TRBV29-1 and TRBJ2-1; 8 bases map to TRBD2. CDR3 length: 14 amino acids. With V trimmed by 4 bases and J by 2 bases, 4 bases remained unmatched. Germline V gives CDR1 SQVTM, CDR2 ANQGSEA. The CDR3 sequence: CSVGLLAAYNEQFF. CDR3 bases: TGCAGCGTTGGATTACTAGCGGCCTACAATGAGCAGTTCTTC.

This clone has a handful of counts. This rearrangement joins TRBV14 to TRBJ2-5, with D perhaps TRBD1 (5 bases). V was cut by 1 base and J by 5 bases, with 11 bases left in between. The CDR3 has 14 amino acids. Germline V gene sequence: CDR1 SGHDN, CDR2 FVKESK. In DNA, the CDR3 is TGTGCCAGCAGCCAAGCCAGGGTGCGGGAGACCCAGTACTTC. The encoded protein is CASSQARVRETQYF.

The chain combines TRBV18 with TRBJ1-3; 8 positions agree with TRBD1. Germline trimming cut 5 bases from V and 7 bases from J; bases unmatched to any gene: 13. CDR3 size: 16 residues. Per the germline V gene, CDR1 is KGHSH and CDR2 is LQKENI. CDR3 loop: CASSTGQAQTGNTIYF. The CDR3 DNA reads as TGTGCCAGCTCAACGGGACAGGCTCAGACCGGGAACACCATATATTTT.

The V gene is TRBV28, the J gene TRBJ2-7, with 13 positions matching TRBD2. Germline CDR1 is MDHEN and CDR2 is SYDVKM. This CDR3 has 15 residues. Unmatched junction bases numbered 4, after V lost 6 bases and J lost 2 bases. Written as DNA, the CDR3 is TGTGCCAGCAGGGTGGGACTAGCGGGGACCTACGAGCAGTACTTC. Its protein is CASRVGLAGTYEQYF.

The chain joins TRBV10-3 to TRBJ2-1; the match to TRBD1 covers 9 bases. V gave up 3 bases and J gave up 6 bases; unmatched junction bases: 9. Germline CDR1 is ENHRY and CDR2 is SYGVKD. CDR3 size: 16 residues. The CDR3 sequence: CAISDPLDRGFNEQFF. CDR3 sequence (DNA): TGTGCCATCAGTGACCCCCTGGACAGGGGTTTCAATGAGCAGTTCTTC.

The CDR3 sequence: CASSGRETVGELFF. CDR3 DNA sequence: TGTGCCAGCAGTGGTCGGGAGACGGTCGGGGAGCTGTTTTTT. This chain connects TRBV2 to TRBJ2-2; the D gene is possibly TRBD2 (6 bases). The CDR3 covers 14 residues. The germline CDR1 and CDR2 sequences are SNHLY and FYNNEI. V shed 4 bases and J shed 7 bases, with 13 bases lying between them.

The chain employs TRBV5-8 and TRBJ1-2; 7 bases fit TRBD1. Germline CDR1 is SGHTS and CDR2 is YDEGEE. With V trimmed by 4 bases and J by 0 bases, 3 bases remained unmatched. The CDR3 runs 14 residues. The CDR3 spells CASSPGTANYGYTF. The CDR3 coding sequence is TGTGCCAGCAGCCCCGGGACAGCTAACTATGGCTACACCTTC.

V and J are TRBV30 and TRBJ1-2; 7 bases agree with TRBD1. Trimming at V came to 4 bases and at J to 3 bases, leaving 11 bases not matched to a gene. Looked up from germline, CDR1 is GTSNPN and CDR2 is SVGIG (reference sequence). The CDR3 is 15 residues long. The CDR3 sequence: CAWKSHRGWDYGYTF. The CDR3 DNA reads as TGTGCCTGGAAATCCCACAGGGGATGGGACTATGGCTACACCTTC. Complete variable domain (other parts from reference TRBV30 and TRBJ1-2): SQTIHQWPATLVQPVGSPLSLECTVEGTSNPNLYWYRQAAGRGLQLLFYSVGIGQISSEVPQNLSASRPQDRQFILSSKKLLLSDSGFYLCAWKSHRGWDYGYTFGSGTRLTVV.

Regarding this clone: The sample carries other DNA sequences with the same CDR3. For the CDR3, the DNA is TGCAGCGTTGGACAGGCCTACGAGCAGTACTTC. Its translation: CSVGQAYEQYF. The rearrangement uses TRBV29-1 and TRBJ2-7, with D possibly matching TRBD1 (6 bases). V was cut by 4 bases and J by 2 bases, with 6 bases left in between. The CDR3 contains 11 residues. CDR1 is SQVTM, CDR2 ANQGSEA, per germline.

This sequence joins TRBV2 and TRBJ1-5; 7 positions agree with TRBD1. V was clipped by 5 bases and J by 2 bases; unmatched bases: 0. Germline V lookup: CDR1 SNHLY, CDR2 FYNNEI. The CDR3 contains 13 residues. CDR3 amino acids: CASSTGGNQPQHF. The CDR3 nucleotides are TGTGCCAGCAGTACAGGGGGCAATCAGCCCCAGCATTTT.

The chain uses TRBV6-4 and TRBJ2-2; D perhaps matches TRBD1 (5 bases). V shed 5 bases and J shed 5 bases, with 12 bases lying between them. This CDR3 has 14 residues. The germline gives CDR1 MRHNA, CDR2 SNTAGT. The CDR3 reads CASSTQGFTGELFF. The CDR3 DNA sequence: TGTGCCAGCAGTACCCAGGGTTTTACCGGGGAGCTGTTTTTT.